These 23 T cell receptor beta chains came from one sample sequenced in a study of T-cell reconstitution after alpha-beta-depleted transplantation in children listed by TCRdb under 2016. Receptors were amplified or captured by PCR. Sequencing instrument: Illumina HiSeq 2500. TCR libraries were prepared with molecular barcoding, using unique molecular identifiers to normalize TCRbeta repertoire quantification. TCRdb cleaned the public reads at Q25 with fastp, built clones with MiXCR and kept in-frame beta chains. Identical CDR3 protein sequences are pooled into one entry, listed with their most common genes and DNA. The sample contains some 200,000 distinct CDR3 sequences, approximately 9% of them found a single time. In total, the top ten clones hold 5% to 7% of the sample. The sequences come from PBMCs from the stem cell graft donor, collected from the stem cell graft. The receptors stem from a human donor who donated a stem cell graft to a child with acute lymphoblastic leukemia.

This clonotype was seen at least ten times. The V call is TRBV19, the J call TRBJ2-7; 9 nucleotides match TRBD2. The CDR3 runs to 17 residues. Germline assignment: CDR1 LNHDA and CDR2 SQIVND (reference sequence). Trimming cost V 3 bases and J 3 bases; bases outside gene matches: 12. The DNA for the CDR3 is TGTGCCAGTAGTATTCGTGGAGTCGGCGGGGGGGGCTACGAGCAGTACTTC. Translating it yields CASSIRGVGGGGYEQYF.

This clonotype was observed a few times. The chain joins TRBV7-9 to TRBJ2-3, with TRBD2 matching over 8 bases. Germline CDR1 is SEHNR and CDR2 is FQNEAQ (reference sequence). V trimming: 5 bases; J trimming: 3 bases; junction bases outside the gene matches: 7. This CDR3 contains 15 residues. The CDR3 nucleotides are TGTGCCAGCAGCCTGAATGCGGGAGGAACAGATACGCAGTATTTT. Amino acids: CASSLNAGGTDTQYF.

In this sample, this clonotype turned up many times. The rearrangement uses TRBV5-1 and TRBJ2-2; D could derive from TRBD1 or TRBD2 (6 bases each). This CDR3 contains 15 residues. The V end was cut by 4 bases, the J end by 2 bases, with 12 bases between. Germline V gives CDR1 SGHRS, CDR2 YFSETQ. Written as DNA, the CDR3 is TGCGCCAGCAGCCAGGAGGGGGGAAACACCGGGGAGCTGTTTTTT. It translates to CASSQEGGNTGELFF.

In this sample, this clonotype turned up many times. The V and J genes are TRBV12-3 or TRBV12-4 and TRBJ1-1; D unclear. The V end was cut by 6 bases, the J end by 0 bases, with 14 bases between. The CDR3 consists of 15 residues. CDR3 sequence: CASSPGRQLNTEAFF. The CDR3 nucleotides read TGTGCCAGCAGCCCCGGGCGACAACTGAACACTGAAGCTTTCTTT.

This clonotype was detected only a few times. This chain connects TRBV30 to TRBJ2-7; weak D call: TRBD1 (6 bases). The CDR3 loop spans 15 amino acids. Germline assignment: CDR1 GTSNPN and CDR2 SVGIG (reference sequence). The V and J ends lost 3 bases and 2 bases respectively, with 17 bases between them. CDR3 bases: TGTGCCTGGAGCGCAAAGAAATGGGACACCTACGAGCAGTACTTC. Encoded protein: CAWSAKKWDTYEQYF. The full variable domain, its missing parts supplied by reference TRBV30 and TRBJ2-7, is SQTIHQWPATLVQPVGSPLSLECTVEGTSNPNLYWYRQAAGRGLQLLFYSVGIGQISSEVPQNLSASRPQDRQFILSSKKLLLSDSGFYLCAWSAKKWDTYEQYFGPGTRLTVT.

This clonotype was counted a few times. Here the CDR3 DNA reads TGTGCCATCGGGGCGGGTAGCACAGATACGCAGTATTTT. As protein: CAIGAGSTDTQYF. The chain carries TRBV6-1 and TRBJ2-3; D tentatively fits TRBD1 or TRBD2 (5 bases each). The CDR3 spans 13 residues. Germline CDR1 and CDR2: MNHNS and SASEGT. Trimming stripped 10 bases from V and 0 bases from J, with 11 bases between.

This clonotype was recorded at least ten times. The chain uses TRBV18 and TRBJ1-4, with D perhaps TRBD1 (6 bases). Trimming pared 6 bases from V and 7 bases from J, leaving 15 bases between. Germline V gene lookup returns CDR1 KGHSH and CDR2 LQKENI. There are 14 residues in the CDR3. The CDR3 region is CASSATGWGEKLFF. Here the CDR3 DNA reads TGTGCCAGCTCGGCGACAGGATGGGGTGAAAAACTGTTTTTT.

The genes are TRBV18 and TRBJ2-7, with 8 nucleotides matching TRBD1. J lost 6 bases, V lost 1 base, and 8 bases had no gene match. The germline gives CDR1 KGHSH, CDR2 LQKENI. The CDR3 is 15 amino acids. CDR3 sequence: CASSPRPQGAGEQYF. The CDR3 region has the DNA TGTGCCAGCTCACCACGCCCCCAGGGGGCTGGCGAGCAGTACTTC.

This clonotype was seen ten or more times. This chain joins TRBV20-1 and TRBJ2-1, with 7 bases aligning to TRBD1. The CDR3 runs 14 residues. With V trimmed by 6 bases and J by 8 bases, 13 bases remained unmatched. Germline V CDR1 and CDR2: DFQATT, SNEGSKA (reference sequence). The CDR3 is CSADHPDRVDEQFF. Written as DNA, the CDR3 is TGCAGTGCGGATCATCCCGACAGGGTGGATGAGCAGTTCTTC.

The rearrangement joins TRBV3-1 to TRBJ2-2; 8 positions agree with TRBD1. The CDR3 runs to 16 residues. V lost 1 base to trimming and J lost 1 base; unmatched junction nucleotides: 2. Looked up from germline, CDR1 is LGHDT and CDR2 is YNNKEL (reference sequence). CDR3 in DNA: TGTGCCAGCAGCCAAGGGGGGACAGGGAACACCGGGGAGCTGTTTTTT. This codes for CASSQGGTGNTGELFF.

This clonotype was counted a few times. The V call is TRBV12-3 or TRBV12-4, the J call TRBJ1-1; TRBD1 might be the D (6 bases). V dropped 6 bases and J dropped 6 bases, with 8 bases sitting between them. The CDR3 loop spans 11 amino acids. The CDR3 region is CASRKGAEAFF. CDR3 bases: TGTGCCAGCAGGAAGGGGGCTGAAGCTTTCTTT.

The chain combines TRBV7-2 with TRBJ2-3, with D possibly being TRBD2 (7 bases). This CDR3 has 13 residues. Germline CDR1 and CDR2: SGHTA and FQGNSA. With 5 bases removed from V and 4 bases from J, the gap between germline ends came to 10 bases. The CDR3 DNA follows: TGTGCCAGCAGCCCGGGGGGCGCAGATACGCAGTATTTT. This encodes CASSPGGADTQYF. The whole variable domain, filled in from reference TRBV7-2 and TRBJ2-3, reads GAGVSQSPSNKVTEKGKDVELRCDPISGHTALYWYRQSLGQGLEFLIYFQGNSAPDKSGLPSDRFSAERTGGSVSTLTIQRTQQEDSAVYLCASSPGGADTQYFGPGTRLTVL.

The chain combines TRBV29-1 with TRBJ1-4; the match to TRBD1 covers 8 bases. Germline CDR1 is SQVTM and CDR2 is ANQGSEA. Unmatched junction bases numbered 4, after V lost 7 bases and J lost 6 bases. CDR3 length: 12 residues. DNA of the CDR3: TGCAGCGCGCGGACAGGGTATGAAAAACTGTTTTTT. This encodes CSARTGYEKLFF.

In its sample, this clonotype was seen a few times. The chain carries TRBV20-1 and TRBJ2-1; 8 bases are a match to TRBD2. The CDR3 runs 15 residues. Germline CDR1 reads DFQATT; CDR2 reads SNEGSKA (reference sequence). V shed 3 bases, J shed 7 bases, and the junction held 11 bases outside the gene matches. The CDR3 DNA is TGCAGTGCTAGGGTTCGGGGGGGGTTGGGAAATGAGCAGTTCTTC. It yields the protein CSARVRGGLGNEQFF.

This clonotype was counted many times. The chain recombines TRBV7-9 with TRBJ2-7; possible D gene TRBD2, 5 bases. The CDR3 sequence is 13 residues long. Germline CDR1 and CDR2: SEHNR and FQNEAQ (reference sequence). V was clipped by 5 bases and J by 6 bases, with 14 bases between them. For the CDR3, the DNA is TGTGCCAGCAGCCCCTCGTCGCTAGCCGAGCAGTACTTC. It codes for CASSPSSLAEQYF.

This clonotype showed up just a few times. This chain joins TRBV24-1 and TRBJ1-2; maybe TRBD1 (6 bases). The CDR3 covers 11 residues. Germline V gene sequence: CDR1 KGHDR, CDR2 SFDVKD. Trimming took 9 bases from V and 2 from J, leaving 6 bases between them. As DNA, the CDR3 is TGTGCCACCCAGGGGAACTATGGCTACACCTTC. It translates to CATQGNYGYTF.

The DNA of the CDR3 is TGTGCCAGCTCACCACGTACCCCCTGGCAAGACTATGGCTACACCTTC. Encoded protein: CASSPRTPWQDYGYTF. The chain couples TRBV18 to TRBJ1-2; D call uncertain. This CDR3 has 16 amino acids. V was trimmed by 1 base and J by 3 bases, leaving 15 bases between them. Germline lookup yields CDR1 KGHSH and CDR2 LQKENI.

This clonotype has at least ten counts. The chain employs TRBV10-2 and TRBJ2-1, with D perhaps TRBD2 (5 bases). This CDR3 has 17 amino acids. Germline CDR1 and CDR2: WSHSY and SAAADI. Trimming pared 0 bases from V and 0 bases from J, leaving 12 bases between. CDR3: CASSESSPAVSYNEQFF. Here the CDR3 DNA reads TGCGCCAGCAGTGAGTCTTCGCCAGCGGTCTCCTACAATGAGCAGTTCTTC.

This clonotype appeared many times. The chain has TRBV24-1 and TRBJ1-4; D possibly corresponds to TRBD1 (5 bases). From germline, CDR1 is KGHDR and CDR2 SFDVKD. The CDR3 runs to 16 residues. Between the trimmed V and J ends, which lost 0 bases and 6 bases, there was a span of 13 bases. CDR3 residues: CATSDLRSGDYEKLFF. CDR3 bases: TGTGCCACCAGTGATTTGCGTTCGGGGGATTATGAAAAACTGTTTTTT.

This clonotype came up many times. The gene calls are TRBV6-5 and TRBJ1-5; D uncertain. The CDR3 covers 14 residues. CDR1 MNHEY and CDR2 SVGAGI come from the germline V gene. V gave up 7 bases and J gave up 5 bases, with 15 bases separating them. CDR3 region: CASMPHSVDQPQHF. Here the CDR3 DNA reads TGTGCCAGCATGCCCCACTCGGTCGATCAGCCCCAGCATTTT.

This clonotype was seen a few times. V usage is TRBV5-1 and J usage is TRBJ1-5; D gene ambiguous. The length of the CDR3 is 15 residues. Germline lookup yields CDR1 SGHRS and CDR2 YFSETQ. V was shortened by 5 bases and J by 3 bases, with 15 bases between the two germline ends. This CDR3 reads CASRPDTRVNQPQHF. The CDR3 region has the DNA TGCGCCAGCAGACCTGACACTAGAGTCAATCAGCCCCAGCATTTT.

Many counts were recorded for this clonotype. This sequence joins TRBV7-2 and TRBJ2-1; possible D gene TRBD1, 6 bases. Germline V CDR1 and CDR2: SGHTA, FQGNSA. The CDR3 loop spans 12 amino acids. V lost 4 bases to trimming and J lost 9 bases, with 10 bases between them. CDR3 sequence reads: CASSSQGLEQFF. The CDR3 region has the DNA TGTGCCAGCAGCTCTCAGGGGCTTGAGCAGTTCTTC.

V and J are TRBV27 and TRBJ1-1; D is uncertain. Trimming shortened V by 7 bases and J by 6 bases, and 18 bases separated the two germline ends. Per germline, CDR1 MNHEY and CDR2 SMNVEV (reference sequence). This CDR3 comprises 14 residues. The CDR3 is CASTRLLGEAEAFF. The CDR3 region has the DNA TGTGCCAGCACCCGTCTTCTTGGGGAGGCTGAAGCTTTCTTT.